Below are 12 T cell receptor beta chains sequenced from a single sample in a study of identical twins (dated by TCRdb to about 2016). Library construction relied on 5' RACE. The instrument given in TCRdb is Illumina HiSeq 2000. The raw public reads went through TCRdb reprocessing: fastp at Q25, MiXCR clone calling, in-frame beta chains kept. Identical CDR3 protein sequences are pooled into one entry, listed with their most common genes and DNA. This sample lists nearly 650,000 distinct CDR3 sequences; about 7.6% were detected once. Over 1.5% of the sample lies in the top ten. The same specimen was also included in a second study, on yellow fever vaccine responses in identical twins.

Sequenced: PBMCs. All receptors come from a woman between 18 and 29 years old in good health.

This clonotype was detected ten times or more. CDR3 amino acids: CSADRNYNEQFF. The CDR3 nucleotides read TGCAGTGCCGACAGGAACTACAATGAGCAGTTCTTC. The chain combines TRBV20-1 with TRBJ2-1; D might be TRBD1 (6 bases). Deletions cut 6 bases from V and 3 bases from J, with 9 bases between. The germline V gene has CDR1 DFQATT and CDR2 SNEGSKA (reference sequence). CDR3 size: 12 residues.

This clonotype has at least ten counts. The CDR3 loop is CASSLTSGVFEYF. CDR3 nucleotide sequence: TGTGCCAGCAGCTTGACTAGCGGGGTGTTCGAGTACTTC. The chain links TRBV11-2 to TRBJ2-4; 11 bases align to TRBD2. The V gene's germline CDR1 is SGHAT and CDR2 FQNNGV. The V gene end was trimmed by 3 bases and the J gene end by 14 bases; junction bases not matched to a gene: 6. The CDR3 covers 13 residues.

This clonotype has a count of ten or more. J is TRBJ1-2 and V is TRBV27; D is uncertain. CDR1 MNHEY and CDR2 SMNVEV come from the germline V gene (reference sequence). Trimming took 4 bases from V and 4 from J, leaving 16 bases between them. The CDR3 loop spans 15 amino acids. The CDR3 DNA reads TGTGCCAGCAGTTCCGTGGAGGGATGGGGCTATGGCTACACCTTC. It encodes CASSSVEGWGYGYTF.

On this clonotype itself: A read error may be the cause here, since a much bigger clone is one base away. V is TRBV6-1 and J is TRBJ2-4; D is uncertain. The V end lost 4 bases, the J end lost 3 bases, and 10 bases lay between the germline ends. The V gene's germline CDR1 is MNHNS and CDR2 SASEGT. The CDR3 is made up of 14 amino acids. The CDR3: CASSADWLKNIQYF. CDR3 DNA: TGTGCCAGCAGTGCCGACTGGCTCAAAAACATTCAGTACTTC.

The chain recombines TRBV7-8 with TRBJ1-1, with D maybe TRBD1 (6 bases). With 5 bases removed from V and 4 bases from J, the gap between germline ends came to 23 bases. The germline gives CDR1 SGHVS, CDR2 FQNEAQ. The CDR3 length is 17 residues. This chain's CDR3 is CASSLVPAGVGSTEAFF. The DNA of the CDR3 is TGTGCCAGCAGCCTAGTTCCGGCAGGGGTTGGGAGCACTGAAGCTTTCTTT.

This clonotype was recorded at least ten times. The chain uses TRBV27 and TRBJ1-2, with TRBD1 identical over 9 bases. This CDR3 is built from 14 residues. CDR1 is MNHEY, CDR2 SMNVEV, per germline (reference sequence). The V segment lost 5 bases and the J segment 6 bases; nucleotides outside the gene matches: 7. The CDR3 DNA reads as TGTGCCAGCAGTGACGGGACAGGGTTCCATGGCTACACCTTC. Encoded protein: CASSDGTGFHGYTF.

The table lists this clonotype with a few counts. The chain has TRBV7-9 and TRBJ1-1; 7 positions match TRBD1. This CDR3 comprises 16 residues. Per germline, CDR1 SEHNR and CDR2 FQNEAQ (reference sequence). Trimming at V came to 5 bases and at J to 0 bases, leaving 9 bases not matched to a gene. CDR3 protein: CASSPSGTVMNTEAFF. Written as DNA, the CDR3 is TGTGCCAGCAGCCCGTCCGGGACAGTTATGAACACTGAAGCTTTCTTT.

This clonotype occurred many times. The chain uses TRBV28 and TRBJ2-6; tentative D call: TRBD2 (6 bases). Germline V lookup: CDR1 MDHEN, CDR2 SYDVKM. The V end lost 1 base, the J end lost 0 bases, and 10 bases lay between the germline ends. The CDR3 spans 17 residues. In DNA, the CDR3 is TGTGCCAGCAGTTTATTCGGAGGGAGCTCTGGGGCCAACGTCCTGACTTTC. Amino acids: CASSLFGGSSGANVLTF.

This clonotype has a count of ten or more. The chain recombines TRBV12-3 or TRBV12-4 with TRBJ1-2; possibly TRBD1 for D (6 bases). V was shortened by 6 bases and J by 4 bases, with 9 bases between the two germline ends. CDR3 size: 12 residues. CDR3 nucleotide sequence: TGTGCCAGCAGCCGGGACACCTATGGCTACACCTTC. The encoded protein is CASSRDTYGYTF.

This clonotype was counted only a few times. The rearrangement uses TRBV10-3 and TRBJ2-5, with TRBD2 matching 10 bases. Germline values: CDR1 ENHRY, CDR2 SYGVKD. The trim removed 10 bases at V and 2 bases at J, leaving 4 bases unmatched. The CDR3 has 13 amino acids. CDR3 coding DNA: TGTGCCACCAGCGGGGGGGCTCAAGAGACCCAGTACTTC. It specifies CATSGGAQETQYF.

V gene TRBV11-2 combines with J gene TRBJ2-1, with TRBD2 matching over 9 bases. CDR3 size: 18 residues. V gave up 5 bases and J gave up 5 bases; unmatched junction bases: 16. Germline V gives CDR1 SGHAT, CDR2 FQNNGV. The CDR3 spells CASSTEEGPGLANNEQFF. The CDR3 DNA is TGTGCCAGCAGCACCGAGGAAGGCCCGGGACTAGCCAACAATGAGCAGTTCTTC.

This clonotype was detected ten times or more. The V and J genes are TRBV15 and TRBJ2-1; no clear D. V was shortened by 4 bases and J by 3 bases, with 1 base between the two germline ends. The CDR3 runs to 11 residues. Germline CDR1 reads LNHNV; CDR2 reads YYDKDF (reference sequence). CDR3 amino acids: CATSNYNEQFF. The CDR3 nucleotides are TGTGCCACCAGCAACTACAATGAGCAGTTCTTC. Based on the CDR3 plus reference TRBV15 and TRBJ2-1, the full variable domain is DAMVIQNPRYQVTQFGKPVTLSCSQTLNHNVMYWYQQKSSQAPKLLFHYYDKDFNNEADTPDNFQSRRPNTSFCFLDIRSPGLGDTAMYLCATSNYNEQFFGPGTRLTVL.